This TCR beta chain is drawn from a study of blood T cell repertoires in COVID-19. As for the study in general: COVID-19 samples collected from the United States, Italy and Spain covered acute and convalescent phases. In each case, the material was cDNA or gDNA derived from T cells, B-cell-depleted T cells, or PBMCs.

Deletions cut 0 bases from V and 7 bases from J, with 9 bases between. The CDR3 contains 14 residues. Germline-derived CDR1 and CDR2 are SGHTA and FQGNSA. Seattle-derived patients entered the study during active infection and were followed longitudinally. In the original processing: The authors estimated nucleated cell counts from reference gene primer amplification. The repertoire was sequenced with immunoSEQ multiplex PCR; TCRdb's copy has only in-frame clones and lacks some. That table furnishes V, J and clone size, whereas the DNA furnished D and trimming. The sample has about 240,000 clones, over 90% seen once.

The chain couples TRBV7-2 to TRBJ1-4, with no clear D. The material sequenced was peripheral blood. The receptor's source is a young man with COVID-19, enrolled during active disease. CDR3 nucleotides: TGTGCCAGCAGCTTAGCCGGGATCCGTGAAAAACTGTTTTTT. This encodes CASSLAGIREKLFF.